Described below is a single TCR beta chain sequence and its context. CDR1 SGHAT and CDR2 FQNNGV come from the germline V gene. Deletions cut 3 bases from V and 9 bases from J, with 6 bases between. CDR3 length equals 11 residues. This sample was taken from a study of cytomegalovirus exposure and HLA in healthy donors. PCR involved 60 Vbeta and 13 Jbeta primers. Clones were sequenced by immunoSEQ multiplex PCR, and TCRdb holds only the in-frame ones, with some missing. This sample has approximately 120,000 clones; 70% to 80% occur once, and the top ten carry roughly 12%. The sequence derives from a woman aged 35 to 49 in good health and CMV-seropositive. Material: PBMCs. The J gene is TRBJ2-1, the V gene TRBV11-2; D unclear. Here the CDR3 reads CASSFRSEQFF. CDR3 bases: TGTGCCAGCAGCTTCCGGAGTGAGCAGTTCTTC.